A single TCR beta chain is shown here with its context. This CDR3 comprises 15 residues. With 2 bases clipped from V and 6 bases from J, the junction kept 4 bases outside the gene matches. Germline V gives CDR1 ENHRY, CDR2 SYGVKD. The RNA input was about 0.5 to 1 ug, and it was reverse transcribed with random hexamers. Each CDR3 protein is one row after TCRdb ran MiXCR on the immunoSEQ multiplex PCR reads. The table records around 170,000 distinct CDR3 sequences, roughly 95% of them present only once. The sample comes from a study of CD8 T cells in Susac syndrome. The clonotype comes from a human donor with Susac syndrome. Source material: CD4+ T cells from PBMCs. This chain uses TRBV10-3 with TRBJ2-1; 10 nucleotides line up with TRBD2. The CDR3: CAISEERGGLNEQFF. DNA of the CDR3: TGTGCCATCAGTGAGGAGCGGGGGGGCCTCAATGAGCAGTTCTTC.